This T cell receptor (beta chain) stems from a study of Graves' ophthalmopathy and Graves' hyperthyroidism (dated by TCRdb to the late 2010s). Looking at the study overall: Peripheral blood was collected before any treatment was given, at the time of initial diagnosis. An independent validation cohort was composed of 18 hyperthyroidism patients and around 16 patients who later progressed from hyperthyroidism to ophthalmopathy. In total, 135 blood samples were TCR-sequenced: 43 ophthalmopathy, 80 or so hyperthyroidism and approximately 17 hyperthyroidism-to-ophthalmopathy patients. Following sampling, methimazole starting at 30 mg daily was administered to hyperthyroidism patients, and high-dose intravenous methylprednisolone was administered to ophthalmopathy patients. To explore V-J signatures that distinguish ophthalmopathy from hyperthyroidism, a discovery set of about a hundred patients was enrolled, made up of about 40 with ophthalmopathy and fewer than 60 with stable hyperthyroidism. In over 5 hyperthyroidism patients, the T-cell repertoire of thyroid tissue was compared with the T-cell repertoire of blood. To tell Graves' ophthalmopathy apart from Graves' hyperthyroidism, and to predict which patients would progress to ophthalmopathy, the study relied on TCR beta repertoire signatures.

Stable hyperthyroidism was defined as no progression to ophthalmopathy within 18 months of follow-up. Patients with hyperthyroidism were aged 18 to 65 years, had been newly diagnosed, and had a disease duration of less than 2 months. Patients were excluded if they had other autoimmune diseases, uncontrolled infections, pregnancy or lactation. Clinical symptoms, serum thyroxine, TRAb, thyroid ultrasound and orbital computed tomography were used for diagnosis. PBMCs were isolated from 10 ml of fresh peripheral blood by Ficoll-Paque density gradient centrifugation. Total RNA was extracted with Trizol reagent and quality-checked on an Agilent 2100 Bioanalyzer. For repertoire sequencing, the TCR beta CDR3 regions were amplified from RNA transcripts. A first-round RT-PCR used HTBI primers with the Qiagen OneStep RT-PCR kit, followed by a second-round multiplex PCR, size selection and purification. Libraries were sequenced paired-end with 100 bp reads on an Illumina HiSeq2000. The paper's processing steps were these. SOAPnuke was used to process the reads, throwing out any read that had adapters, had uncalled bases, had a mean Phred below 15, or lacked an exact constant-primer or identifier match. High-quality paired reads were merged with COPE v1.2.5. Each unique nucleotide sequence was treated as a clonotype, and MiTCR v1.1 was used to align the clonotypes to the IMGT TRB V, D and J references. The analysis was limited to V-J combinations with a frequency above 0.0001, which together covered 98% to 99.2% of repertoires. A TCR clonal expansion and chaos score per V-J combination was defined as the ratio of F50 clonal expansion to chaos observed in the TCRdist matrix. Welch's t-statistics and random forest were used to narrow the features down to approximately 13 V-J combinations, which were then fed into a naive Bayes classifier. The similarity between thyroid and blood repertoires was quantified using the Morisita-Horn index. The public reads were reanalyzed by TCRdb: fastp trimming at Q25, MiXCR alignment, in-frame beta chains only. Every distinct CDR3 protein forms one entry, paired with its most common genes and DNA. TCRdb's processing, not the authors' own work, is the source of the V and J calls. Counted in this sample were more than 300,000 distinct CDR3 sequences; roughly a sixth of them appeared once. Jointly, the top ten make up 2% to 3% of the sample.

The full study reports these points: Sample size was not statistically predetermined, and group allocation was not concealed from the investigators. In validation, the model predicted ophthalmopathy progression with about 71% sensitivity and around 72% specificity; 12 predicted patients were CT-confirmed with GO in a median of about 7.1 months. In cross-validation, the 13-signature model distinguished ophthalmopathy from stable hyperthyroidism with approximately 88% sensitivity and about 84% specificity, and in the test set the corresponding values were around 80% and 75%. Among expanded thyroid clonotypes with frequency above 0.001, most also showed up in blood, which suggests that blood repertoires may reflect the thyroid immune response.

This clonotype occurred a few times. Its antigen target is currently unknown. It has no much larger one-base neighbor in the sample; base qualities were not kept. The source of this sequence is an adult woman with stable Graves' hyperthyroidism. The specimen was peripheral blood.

The CDR3 protein: CASSLKGQGSYNEQFF. In nucleotides, the sequence is TGTGCCAGCAGCTTGAAAGGACAGGGGTCCTACAATGAGCAGTTCTTC. The sequence is built from TRBV7-8 and TRBJ2-1; the junction holds 9 bases that match TRBD1. From a lookup of the germline V gene, CDR1 and CDR2 are SGHVS and FQNEAQ. For this chain, trimming is 3 bases at the V end and 1 base at the J end, and the number of junction bases without a gene match is 4. The CDR3 measures 16 amino acids from cysteine to phenylalanine. Only the CDR3 DNA stays, 48 bases, in frame from base 1. Joined to the reference TRBV7-8 and TRBJ2-1 proteins, this CDR3 gives the full variable domain: GAGVSQSPRYKVAKRGQDVALRCDPISGHVSLFWYQQALGQGPEFLTYFQNEAQLDKSGLPSDRFFAERPEGSVSTLKIQRTQQEDSAVYLCASSLKGQGSYNEQFFGPGTRLTVL.